This TCR beta chain appears in the sequencing data of a study of PD-L1 blockade in urothelial cancer. Study-wide background: Patients commenced intravenous atezolizumab, 1,200 mg every 3 weeks, in about 2014. Before enrollment, 0 to 3 chemotherapy regimens had been given to patients.

Repertoires were generated with immunoSEQ multiplex PCR, while TCRdb's copy carries only in-frame clones and drops some. The repertoire consists of tens of thousands of clones, with around nine tenths occurring once and the leading ten covering about 3.8%. Disease in patients was locally advanced or metastatic urothelial carcinoma. Patients each gave 1 to 8 samples, pretreatment and on-treatment. V lost 0 bases, J lost 5 bases, and 12 bases lay in between. CDR3 length equals 14 residues. In germline, CDR1 is SGDLS, CDR2 YYNGEE. The chain has TRBV9 and TRBJ2-7, with a possible D match to TRBD1 (7 bases). The receptor was isolated from a man aged 45-60 years with urothelial cancer. Material: PBMCs, obtained around atezolizumab (anti-PD-L1) treatment. As DNA, the CDR3 is TGTGCCAGCAGCGTAGGACAGGGACTTAACGAGCAGTACTTC. Translated: CASSVGQGLNEQYF.